This TCR beta chain came from a study of OX40 agonist ivuxolimab in advanced cancers. TCRdb keeps only in-frame clones here, not all; method: immunoSEQ multiplex PCR. The table has tens of thousands of clones, about 90% seen once; the top ten hold 19%. Prior autoimmune disease or systemic immunosuppression barred patients. As to this clone: The sample carries other DNA sequences with the same CDR3.

The V end lost 2 bases, the J end lost 2 bases, and 15 bases lay between the germline ends. Germline values: CDR1 SGHDT, CDR2 YYEEEE. This CDR3 is built from 16 residues. The sample here was CD4+ or CD8+ T cells sorted from blood, taken in a trial of the OX40 agonist ivuxolimab. This clonotype originated in an adult with an advanced solid tumor such as melanoma, head and neck, liver or kidney cancer. The V and J genes are TRBV5-6 and TRBJ2-3, with D possibly called TRBD1 or TRBD2 (6 bases each). CDR3 sequence reads: CASSFGTGDITDTQYF. CDR3 DNA sequence: TGTGCCAGCAGCTTTGGGACGGGGGACATCACAGATACGCAGTATTTT.